The 2 T cell receptor beta chains below come from one sample, sequenced in a study of blood T cell repertoires in COVID-19. Profiling relied on immunoSEQ multiplex PCR, and the TCRdb table lists in-frame clones only, not all of them. Among more than 90,000 clones, about 80% were seen once, and the ten largest hold roughly 4%. Sequenced material: peripheral blood. These TCRs come from a man between 60 and 70 years old with acute or convalescent COVID-19.

The J gene is TRBJ1-6, the V gene TRBV6-5, with D unresolved. V lost 6 bases to trimming and J lost 8 bases, with 17 bases between them. The CDR3 covers 15 residues. CDR1 is MNHEY and CDR2 is SVGAGI in the germline V gene. The CDR3 is CASRPTRGWDSPLHF. Written as DNA, the CDR3 is TGTGCCAGCAGACCTACCCGCGGTTGGGATTCACCCCTCCACTTT.

This chain connects TRBV5-4 to TRBJ2-1; D is undetermined. Germline CDR1 is SGHNT and CDR2 is YYREEE (reference sequence). The CDR3 has 14 amino acids. V was trimmed by 5 bases and J by 6 bases, leaving 15 bases between them. CDR3 in amino acids: CASSLMSESNEQFF. CDR3 DNA: TGTGCCAGCAGTTTAATGTCCGAGAGCAATGAGCAGTTCTTC.